These 12 T cell receptor beta chains originate from one sample sequenced in a study of cytomegalovirus exposure and HLA in healthy donors. This PCR relied on a set of 60 Vbeta primers and 13 Jbeta primers. The protocol was immunoSEQ multiplex PCR, while the TCRdb copy is restricted to in-frame clones and leaves out a portion. The sample consists of some 150,000 clones, about four fifths of them appearing once. The sample comprised PBMCs. The source of these receptors is a woman aged 25 to 39 in good health and CMV-seropositive.

The chain links TRBV7-9 to TRBJ2-1; the match to TRBD2 covers 8 bases. The V and J ends lost 2 bases and 7 bases, in that order; junction bases with no gene match: 10. The CDR3 contains 16 residues. CDR1 and CDR2 from the germline V gene are SEHNR and FQNEAQ (reference sequence). CDR3 in amino acids: CASSLTGGASGNEQFF. CDR3 coding DNA: TGTGCCAGCAGCTTAACCGGGGGGGCCTCGGGAAATGAGCAGTTCTTC.

The chain couples TRBV25-1 to TRBJ1-1; 9 bases are a match to TRBD1. The V and J ends lost 1 base and 6 bases, in that order; junction bases with no gene match: 6. Germline V CDR1 and CDR2: MGHDK, SYGVNS. The CDR3 loop spans 15 amino acids. Here the CDR3 reads CASSEWGTGYAEAFF. CDR3 in DNA: TGTGCCAGCAGTGAATGGGGGACAGGGTACGCTGAAGCTTTCTTT.

This clone has only a few counts. This chain connects TRBV7-8 to TRBJ1-2; D call uncertain. The ends were cut back, 2 bases at V and 11 bases at J, with 12 bases in the middle. The CDR3 loop spans 12 amino acids. CDR1 is SGHVS and CDR2 is FQNEAQ in the germline V gene. In DNA, the CDR3 is TGTGCCAGCAGCTTAAGAGGAATTTGGTACACCTTC. Protein product: CASSLRGIWYTF.

Here the CDR3 reads CAISESGSGTDTQYF. In nucleotides, the CDR3 is TGTGCCATCAGTGAGTCGGGCTCGGGCACAGATACGCAGTATTTT. The chain is built from TRBV10-3 and TRBJ2-3; D is ambiguous. Germline V CDR1 and CDR2: ENHRY, SYGVKD. This CDR3 is built from 15 residues. V was trimmed by 0 bases and J by 1 base, leaving 8 bases between them.

The rearrangement joins TRBV5-5 to TRBJ1-5; 8 bases fit TRBD1. The V gene end was trimmed by 0 bases and the J gene end by 5 bases; junction bases not matched to a gene: 13. Per the germline V gene, CDR1 is SGHKS and CDR2 is YYEKEE (reference sequence). The CDR3 has 18 amino acids. The CDR3 bases are TGTGCCAGCAGCTTGGGGGGAACAGGGGGTTCGGTGGATCAGCCCCAGCATTTT. The encoded protein is CASSLGGTGGSVDQPQHF.

The genes are TRBV5-1 and TRBJ2-7; perhaps TRBD2 as D (6 bases). The germline V gene encodes CDR1 SGHRS and CDR2 YFSETQ. CDR3 length: 15 amino acids. V shed 0 bases and J shed 2 bases, with 12 bases lying between them. The CDR3 region has the DNA TGCGCCAGCAGCTTGGCTCAGGGACTTACCTACGAGCAGTACTTC. It translates to CASSLAQGLTYEQYF.

J is TRBJ2-7 and V is TRBV7-9, with 8 nucleotides matching TRBD1. The CDR3 is 15 amino acids. Per germline, CDR1 SEHNR and CDR2 FQNEAQ (reference sequence). The V segment lost 4 bases and the J segment 2 bases; nucleotides outside the gene matches: 7. For the CDR3, the DNA is TGTGCCAGCAGCTCATGGGACAGGAACCCCTACGAGCAGTACTTC. Translated: CASSSWDRNPYEQYF.

The chain links TRBV6-5 to TRBJ1-5; weak D call: TRBD1 (6 bases). This CDR3 is built from 15 residues. V was pared by 6 bases and J by 7 bases, with 19 bases between. Germline-derived CDR1 and CDR2 are MNHEY and SVGAGI. The CDR3 here is CASSPRGGRGQPQHF. DNA for the CDR3: TGTGCCAGCAGCCCTCGGGGGGGGCGCGGGCAGCCCCAGCATTTT.

The V gene is TRBV7-3, the J gene TRBJ2-2, with TRBD2 matching over 8 bases. The germline CDR1 and CDR2 sequences are SGHTA and FQGTGA. The ends lost 2 bases at V and 6 bases at J; junction bases unmatched: 8. The length of the CDR3 is 16 residues. In DNA, the CDR3 is TGTGCCAGCAGCTTACTGGGCGGGGGGCAGTCCGGGGAGCTGTTTTTT. This codes for CASSLLGGGQSGELFF.

The J gene is TRBJ2-5, the V gene TRBV9, with 10 bases that match TRBD1. The CDR3 length is 14 residues. Trimming removed 3 bases from V and 3 bases from J; junction bases left unmatched: 2. Germline V gene data show CDR1 as SGDLS and CDR2 as YYNGEE. The CDR3 bases are TGTGCCAGCAGCGCGACAGGGGGCGAAGAGACCCAGTACTTC. This gives the protein CASSATGGEETQYF.

The chain combines TRBV7-9 with TRBJ2-3, with D perhaps TRBD2 (6 bases). The CDR3 sequence is 15 residues long. In germline, CDR1 is SEHNR, CDR2 FQNEAQ (reference sequence). V dropped 5 bases and J dropped 2 bases, with 14 bases sitting between them. CDR3 residues: CASSHLSGVTDTQYF. CDR3 bases: TGTGCCAGCAGCCACCTATCGGGAGTCACAGATACGCAGTATTTT.

The chain employs TRBV7-3 and TRBJ1-1; 10 positions match TRBD1. The V and J ends lost 5 bases and 6 bases, in that order; junction bases with no gene match: 9. This CDR3 comprises 15 residues. CDR1 and CDR2 (germline): SGHTA, FQGTGA. The DNA of the CDR3 is TGTGCCAGCAGCCAGACAGGGGGCCGGTACGCTGAAGCTTTCTTT. This encodes CASSQTGGRYAEAFF.